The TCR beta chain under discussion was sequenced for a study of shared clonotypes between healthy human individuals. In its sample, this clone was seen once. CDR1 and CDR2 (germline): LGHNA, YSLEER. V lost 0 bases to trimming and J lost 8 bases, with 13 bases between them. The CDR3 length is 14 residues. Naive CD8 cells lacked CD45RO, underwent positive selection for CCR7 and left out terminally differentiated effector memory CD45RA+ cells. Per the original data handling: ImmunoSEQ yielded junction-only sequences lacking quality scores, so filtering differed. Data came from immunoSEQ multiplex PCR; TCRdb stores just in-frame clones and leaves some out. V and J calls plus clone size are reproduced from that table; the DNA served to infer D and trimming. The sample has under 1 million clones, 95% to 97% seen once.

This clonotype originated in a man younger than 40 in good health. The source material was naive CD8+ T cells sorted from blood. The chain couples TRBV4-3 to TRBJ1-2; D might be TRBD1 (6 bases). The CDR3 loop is CASSQDRGGWGYTF. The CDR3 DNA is TGCGCCAGCAGCCAAGATCGCGGGGGCTGGGGCTACACCTTC.